Presented here are 9 T cell receptor beta chains from one specimen sequenced in a study of cytomegalovirus exposure and HLA in healthy donors. PCR employed 60 Vbeta and 13 Jbeta primers. This table comes from immunoSEQ multiplex PCR, and its TCRdb copy is limited to in-frame clones, with some not included. The table has about 150,000 clones, 80% seen once. The sample comprised PBMCs. These receptors all stem from a man aged 30 to 45 in good health and CMV-seropositive.

V and J are TRBV7-3 and TRBJ2-2; 7 bases are a match to TRBD2. This CDR3 has 15 residues. Germline CDR1 and CDR2: SGHTA and FQGTGA. V lost 4 bases to trimming and J lost 10 bases; unmatched junction nucleotides: 12. The CDR3 region is CASSSGLVPVEELFF. In DNA form, the CDR3 reads TGTGCCAGCAGCTCCGGACTAGTTCCGGTCGAGGAGCTGTTTTTT.

The rearrangement uses TRBV13 and TRBJ1-1; TRBD1 is a possible D gene (5 bases). Germline V gene sequence: CDR1 PRHDT, CDR2 FYEKMQ (reference sequence). The CDR3 totals 12 residues. Trimming removed 5 bases at V and 4 bases at J, with 8 bases between. The DNA of the CDR3 is TGTGCCAGCAGCCCAGGGCTCACTGAAGCTTTCTTT. As protein: CASSPGLTEAFF.

As to this clone: The same CDR3 arises from other DNA sequences in this sample as well. The rearrangement joins TRBV12-5 to TRBJ2-1; unclear D gene. CDR1 and CDR2 from the germline V gene are LGHNT and FRNRAP. Trimming took 3 bases from V and 7 from J, leaving 10 bases between them. The CDR3 spans 13 residues. This chain's CDR3 is CASGLEMENEQFF. The CDR3 DNA sequence: TGTGCTAGTGGTTTAGAAATGGAGAATGAGCAGTTCTTC.

The chain combines TRBV5-1 with TRBJ1-2, with 8 bases aligning to TRBD1. The length of the CDR3 is 15 residues. V shed 6 bases and J 0 bases; nucleotides not matched to a gene: 7. Germline CDR1 reads SGHRS; CDR2 reads YFSETQ. Written as DNA, the CDR3 is TGCGCCAGCATCCGGGACAGGCCTTCTAACTATGGCTACACCTTC. Amino acids: CASIRDRPSNYGYTF.

The chain carries TRBV9 and TRBJ1-2; tentatively, D is TRBD1 (5 bases). V was shortened by 0 bases and J by 6 bases, with 15 bases between the two germline ends. This CDR3 is built from 15 residues. The V gene's germline CDR1 is SGDLS and CDR2 YYNGEE. For the CDR3, the DNA is TGTGCCAGCAGCGTAGCCAGGGTAGGAGGGGATGGCTACACCTTC. The encoded protein is CASSVARVGGDGYTF. Combining the CDR3 with reference TRBV9 and TRBJ1-2 gives the whole variable domain DSGVTQTPKHLITATGQRVTLRCSPRSGDLSVYWYQQSLDQGLQFLIQYYNGEERAKGNILERFSAQQFPDLHSELNLSSLELGDSALYFCASSVARVGGDGYTFGSGTRLTVV.

The chain uses TRBV29-1 and TRBJ1-2, with D possibly TRBD1 on 5 matching bases. Per germline, CDR1 SQVTM and CDR2 ANQGSEA. Trimming removed 5 bases from V and 0 bases from J, with 13 bases in between. The CDR3 consists of 14 residues. CDR3 in DNA: TGCAGCGTTCCCAACAGGCCACCTAACTATGGCTACACCTTC. As protein: CSVPNRPPNYGYTF.

The CDR3 loop is CASSSDSTNQPQHF. CDR3 coding DNA: TGCGCCAGCAGCTCGGACAGCACCAATCAGCCCCAGCATTTT. The J gene is TRBJ1-5, the V gene TRBV5-1; possibly TRBD1 for D (6 bases). The CDR3 totals 14 residues. CDR1 and CDR2 (germline): SGHRS, YFSETQ. V gave up 3 bases and J gave up 3 bases, with 10 bases separating them. The full variable domain, with the rest looked up from reference TRBV5-1 and TRBJ1-5, is KAGVTQTPRYLIKTRGQQVTLSCSPISGHRSVSWYQQTPGQGLQFLFEYFSETQRNKGNFPGRFSGRQFSNSRSEMNVSTLELGDSALYLCASSSDSTNQPQHFGDGTRLSIL.

The chain couples TRBV10-3 to TRBJ2-3, with 7 bases lining up with TRBD1. The CDR3 loop spans 17 amino acids. Germline CDR1 is ENHRY and CDR2 is SYGVKD. V shed 0 bases, J shed 0 bases, and the junction held 6 bases outside the gene matches. CDR3 coding DNA: TGTGCCATCAGTGAGTCGGTTACAGGGGCTAGCACAGATACGCAGTATTTT. It encodes CAISESVTGASTDTQYF.

The V and J genes are TRBV6-6 and TRBJ2-2; 8 bases align to TRBD2. CDR3 length equals 14 residues. Germline loops: CDR1 MNHNY, CDR2 SVGAGI (reference sequence). Losses at the gene ends were 2 bases for V and 7 bases for J; bases not matched to a gene: 3. CDR3 amino acids: CASSYKREYGELFF. The CDR3 DNA reads as TGTGCCAGCAGTTACAAGCGGGAGTACGGGGAGCTGTTTTTT.